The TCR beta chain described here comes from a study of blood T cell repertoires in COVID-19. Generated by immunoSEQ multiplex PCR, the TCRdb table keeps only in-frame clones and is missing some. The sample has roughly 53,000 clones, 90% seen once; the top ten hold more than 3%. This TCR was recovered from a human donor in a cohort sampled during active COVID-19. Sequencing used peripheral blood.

This chain's CDR3 is CASSQGEGMVEQYV. The CDR3 nucleotides read TGTGCCAGCTCACAGGGGGAGGGAATGGTCGAGCAGTACGTC. The genes are TRBV18 and TRBJ2-7; tentatively, D is TRBD2 (7 bases). The V gene lost 4 bases and the J gene lost 6 bases, with 16 bases spanning the gap. CDR1 and CDR2 (germline): KGHSH, LQKENI. The CDR3 is 14 residues long.